What follows is one T cell receptor (beta chain) and its context. This sample is part of a study of blood T cell repertoires in COVID-19. Study overall: The origin of the acute and convalescent COVID-19 samples was the United States, Italy and Spain. Sample material is recorded as cDNA or gDNA derived from T cells, B-cell-depleted T cells, or PBMCs.

This CDR3 has 13 residues. Trimming pared 2 bases from V and 6 bases from J, leaving 7 bases between. Germline lookup yields CDR1 MNHEY and CDR2 SVGEGT. Sequenced by immunoSEQ multiplex PCR; TCRdb stores in-frame clones only, minus some. The sample comprises over 200,000 clones, roughly 86% of which are singletons, and approximately 9.4% rests with the top ten. Sequenced input: peripheral blood. The chain combines TRBV6-2 or TRBV6-3 with TRBJ2-2; possible D gene TRBD2, 5 bases. This receptor was obtained from a man between 40 and 49 years old who had recovered from COVID-19. The CDR3 DNA reads TGTGCCAGCAGTTACCGGGAAGCCGGGGAGCTGTTTTTT. Amino acid sequence: CASSYREAGELFF.